These 21 T cell receptor beta chains came from one sample sequenced in a study of early T cells in non-severe SARS-CoV-2 infection. MiXCR, run by TCRdb on the 5' RACE reads, gives a single entry per CDR3 protein. Among 70,000 or so distinct CDR3 sequences, 12% were seen once, and the ten largest hold approximately 3.9%. The sequenced material came from whole blood. The receptors stem from an adult who was a healthcare worker with PCR-confirmed SARS-CoV-2 infection or an uninfected control (not recorded which).

This chain connects TRBV29-1 to TRBJ1-2; 7 nucleotides agree with TRBD1. CDR1 is SQVTM, CDR2 ANQGSEA, per germline. Germline trimming cut 6 bases from V and 5 bases from J; bases unmatched to any gene: 12. This CDR3 comprises 14 residues. This CDR3 is CSVDLTGPLYGYTF. The CDR3 DNA is TGCAGCGTCGATTTGACAGGGCCGTTATATGGCTACACCTTC. The entire variable domain, with the rest obtained from reference TRBV29-1 and TRBJ1-2, is as follows: SAVISQKPSRDICQRGTSLTIQCQVDSQVTMMFWYRQQPGQSLTLIATANQGSEATYESGFVIDKFPISRPNLTFSTLTVSNMSPEDSSIYLCSVDLTGPLYGYTFGSGTRLTVV.

A few counts support this clonotype. This CDR3 is CASSQQGAKDTQYF. DNA for the CDR3: TGTGCCAGCAGCCAACAGGGGGCAAAAGATACGCAGTATTTT. The chain couples TRBV7-3 to TRBJ2-3; TRBD1 agrees at 9 bases. Losses at the gene ends were 5 bases for V and 5 bases for J; bases not matched to a gene: 5. CDR1 and CDR2 from the germline V gene are SGHTA and FQGTGA. The CDR3 has 14 amino acids.

This clonotype was picked up a small number of times. CDR3 sequence (DNA): TGTGCCAGCAGTTTAAATCAGGGAGGGGATCAGCCCCAGCATTTT. As protein: CASSLNQGGDQPQHF. The gene calls are TRBV12-3 or TRBV12-4 and TRBJ1-5, with a weak D call TRBD1 (5 bases). V lost 2 bases and J lost 5, with 13 bases in between. The CDR3 spans 15 residues.

The chain has TRBV19 and TRBJ2-7, with 8 bases matching TRBD2. The CDR3 runs to 14 residues. The germline CDR1 and CDR2 sequences are LNHDA and SQIVND (reference sequence). With V trimmed by 5 bases and J by 5 bases, 8 bases remained unmatched. The DNA for the CDR3 is TGTGCCAGTAGTCCCCGGACTAGCACCCACGAGCAGTACTTC. This codes for CASSPRTSTHEQYF.

This clonotype was picked up many times. The J gene is TRBJ2-3, the V gene TRBV9, with D perhaps matching TRBD1 (6 bases). Germline values: CDR1 SGDLS, CDR2 YYNGEE. The ends were cut back, 4 bases at V and 2 bases at J, with 14 bases in the middle. The CDR3 loop spans 15 amino acids. The CDR3 DNA reads TGTGCCAGCAGCAAAAGGACAGAACTCACAGATACGCAGTATTTT. Translating gives CASSKRTELTDTQYF.

This clonotype has a count of ten or more. This chain connects TRBV30 to TRBJ2-7; D might be TRBD2 (6 bases). The CDR3 has 13 residues. The germline V and J ends were trimmed by 4 bases and 1 base, with 11 bases remaining between them. Per the germline V gene, CDR1 is GTSNPN and CDR2 is SVGIG (reference sequence). CDR3 nucleotides: TGTGCCTGGACTCTAGCGTATTCCTACGAGCAGTACTTC. This translates into CAWTLAYSYEQYF.

In this sample, this clonotype turned up a few times. The V call is TRBV19, the J call TRBJ2-4; the D is unclear. Deletions cut 0 bases from V and 5 bases from J, with 5 bases between. Germline loops: CDR1 LNHDA, CDR2 SQIVND (reference sequence). This CDR3 has 13 amino acids. The CDR3 DNA sequence: TGTGCCAGTAGTATAGATCGAGAAAACATTCAGTACTTC. Amino acids: CASSIDRENIQYF.

The chain links TRBV5-4 to TRBJ2-5; D is perhaps TRBD1 (6 bases). V was pared by 4 bases and J by 6 bases, with 16 bases between. The germline gives CDR1 SGHNT, CDR2 YYREEE (reference sequence). The CDR3 loop spans 14 amino acids. In DNA form, the CDR3 reads TGTGCCAGCAGCCGACGGGACACTTCTCAGACCCAGTACTTC. Translation gives CASSRRDTSQTQYF.

Many counts were recorded for this clonotype. The chain is built from TRBV7-9 and TRBJ1-2; 8 positions agree with TRBD1. This CDR3 has 16 amino acids. J gave up 8 bases and V 7 bases, and 18 bases lay outside the gene matches. Germline V gene sequence: CDR1 SEHNR, CDR2 FQNEAQ (reference sequence). The CDR3 coding sequence is TGTGCCAGCACCAGAGTCCCGGACAGGGCCTTTAGGGGCTACACCTTC. Its translation: CASTRVPDRAFRGYTF.

This clonotype was recorded at least ten times. The DNA of the CDR3 is TGTGCCAGCAGTCTCGACGGTATAGGCAATCAGCCCCAGCATTTT. This codes for CASSLDGIGNQPQHF. The chain recombines TRBV6-5 with TRBJ1-5; D call uncertain. This CDR3 comprises 15 residues. Trimming cost V 5 bases and J 2 bases, with 13 bases left between them. Germline V gene lookup returns CDR1 MNHEY and CDR2 SVGAGI.

The chain carries TRBV7-3 and TRBJ2-3; D call uncertain. The V and J ends lost 2 bases and 6 bases respectively, with 12 bases between them. Germline CDR1 SGHTA, CDR2 FQGTGA. The length of the CDR3 is 14 residues. The CDR3: CASSLGAKSDTQYF. Written as DNA, the CDR3 is TGTGCCAGCAGCTTAGGTGCCAAATCGGATACGCAGTATTTT.

This clonotype was seen more than once but under ten times. The chain combines TRBV2 with TRBJ2-1; the match to TRBD2 covers 10 bases. The CDR3 totals 14 residues. Germline V gives CDR1 SNHLY, CDR2 FYNNEI. Trimming took 4 bases from V and 7 from J; bases not matched to a gene: 4. The CDR3 spells CASSATTSGNEQFF. The DNA of the CDR3 is TGTGCCAGCAGTGCGACGACTAGCGGGAATGAGCAGTTCTTC.

This clonotype was seen many times. The genes are TRBV7-2 and TRBJ2-1, with 8 bases identical to TRBD2. Germline CDR1 and CDR2: SGHTA and FQGNSA. The trim removed 2 bases at V and 6 bases at J, leaving 6 bases unmatched. The CDR3 runs 15 residues. CDR3 region: CASSLSPGTSNEQFF. In DNA form, the CDR3 reads TGTGCCAGCAGCTTATCCCCCGGGACTAGCAATGAGCAGTTCTTC.

This clonotype was counted only a few times. This chain joins TRBV10-3 and TRBJ2-1; D unresolved. The CDR3 has 14 amino acids. The germline CDR1 and CDR2 sequences are ENHRY and SYGVKD. V gave up 0 bases and J gave up 3 bases, with 6 bases separating them. CDR3 amino acids: CAISESEDYNEQFF. The CDR3 coding sequence is TGTGCCATCAGTGAGTCCGAGGACTACAATGAGCAGTTCTTC.

This rearrangement joins TRBV15 to TRBJ2-1; a weak D match, TRBD1 (10 bases). V lost 10 bases and J lost 7, with 23 bases in between. The germline gives CDR1 LNHNV, CDR2 YYDKDF (reference sequence). This CDR3 is built from 15 residues. The DNA of the CDR3 is TGTGCCAGGACAGGGGGGCTAGCGGGAATTAATGAGCAGTTCTTC. Amino acids: CARTGGLAGINEQFF.

V gene TRBV6-2 or TRBV6-3 combines with J gene TRBJ2-3, with 7 bases identical to TRBD2. Germline V gene lookup returns CDR1 MNHEY and CDR2 SVGEGT. CDR3 size: 13 residues. Losses at the gene ends were 6 bases for V and 7 bases for J; bases not matched to a gene: 7. This CDR3 reads CASSGAGAYTQYF. The CDR3 bases are TGTGCCAGCAGCGGGGCGGGAGCCTATACGCAGTATTTT.

As for this clonotype: This could be a read error, since a much larger clone is one nucleotide away. V and J are TRBV19 and TRBJ2-1, with a tentative D call TRBD1 (5 bases). Looked up from germline, CDR1 is LNHDA and CDR2 is SQIVND (reference sequence). The V gene lost 3 bases and the J gene lost 3 bases, with 12 bases spanning the gap. The CDR3 covers 15 residues. CDR3 in DNA: TGTGCCAGTAGTATTGAGCAGGGTAGCTACAATGAGCAGTTCTTC. Its protein is CASSIEQGSYNEQFF.

This clonotype came up many times. J is TRBJ1-1 and V is TRBV13; no firm D call. The CDR3 runs to 13 residues. In germline, CDR1 is PRHDT, CDR2 FYEKMQ (reference sequence). V lost 5 bases to trimming and J lost 1 base, with 8 bases between them. The CDR3 region has the DNA TGTGCCAGCAGCAGAGGCGGGAACACTGAAGCTTTCTTT. It is translated as CASSRGGNTEAFF.

In this sample, this clonotype turned up many times. This chain uses TRBV7-9 with TRBJ2-7, with D tentatively TRBD1 (6 bases). CDR1 and CDR2 from the germline V gene are SEHNR and FQNEAQ (reference sequence). Trimming removed 5 bases at V and 2 bases at J, with 13 bases between. The CDR3 contains 14 residues. The CDR3 DNA is TGTGCCAGCAGCCAGGGGACGGCCCCCTACGAGCAGTACTTC. This translates into CASSQGTAPYEQYF.

This clonotype has a count of ten or more. This chain connects TRBV28 to TRBJ2-3, with 7 bases fitting TRBD2. Germline trimming cut 7 bases from V and 1 base from J; bases unmatched to any gene: 14. Germline assignment: CDR1 MDHEN and CDR2 SYDVKM. The CDR3 covers 17 residues. The CDR3 protein is CASIPLWGGRGTDTQYF. In DNA, the CDR3 is TGTGCCAGCATCCCCCTATGGGGTGGGAGGGGCACAGATACGCAGTATTTT. Full variable domain (rest looked up from reference TRBV28 and TRBJ2-3): DVKVTQSSRYLVKRTGEKVFLECVQDMDHENMFWYRQDPGLGLRLIYFSYDVKMKEKGDIPEGYSVSREKKERFSLILESASTNQTSMYLCASIPLWGGRGTDTQYFGPGTRLTVL.

This clonotype was recorded many times. The V and J genes are TRBV7-9 and TRBJ2-7; tentatively, D is TRBD2 (6 bases). The V gene's germline CDR1 is SEHNR and CDR2 FQNEAQ (reference sequence). This CDR3 contains 16 residues. Trimming cost V 1 base and J 3 bases, with 16 bases left between them. The CDR3 reads CASSLDALGGNYEQYF. DNA of the CDR3: TGTGCCAGCAGCTTAGATGCCCTGGGGGGTAACTACGAGCAGTACTTC.